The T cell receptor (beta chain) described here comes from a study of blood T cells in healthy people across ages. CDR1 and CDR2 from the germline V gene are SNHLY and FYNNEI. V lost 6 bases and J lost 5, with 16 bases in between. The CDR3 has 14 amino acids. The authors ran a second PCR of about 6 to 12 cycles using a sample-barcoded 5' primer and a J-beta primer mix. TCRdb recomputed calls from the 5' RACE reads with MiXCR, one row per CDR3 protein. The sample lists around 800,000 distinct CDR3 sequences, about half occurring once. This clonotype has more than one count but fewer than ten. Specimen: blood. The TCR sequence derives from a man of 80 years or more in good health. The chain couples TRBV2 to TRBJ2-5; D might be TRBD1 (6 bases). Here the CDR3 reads CASRDFRGGETQYF. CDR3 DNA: TGTGCCAGCAGAGATTTCAGGGGTGGGGAGACCCAGTACTTC.